A single sample gave rise to the 13 T cell receptor beta chains below, sequenced in a study of shared clonotypes between healthy human individuals (dated by TCRdb to 2020 to 2022). The library was produced with the immunoSEQ multiplex PCR assay. Here the immuneACCESS table is served through TCRdb, limited to in-frame sequences with V and J called. Missing clones are a known gap in these copies; in checked studies unresolved V genes cover under half, and the rest lacks a known reason. The sample table records over 2 million clones; 95% of these occur just once. Roughly 0.13% of the sample belongs to the ten largest clones. Sequencing input: naive CD4+ T cells sorted from blood. What the cell subset or site label conveys for this sample: CD45RA+ positively selected. The receptors derive from a young man in good health.

This chain links TRBV29-1 with TRBJ1-1; possibly TRBD1 for D (6 bases). The CDR3 is 13 residues long. Per germline, CDR1 SQVTM and CDR2 ANQGSEA. Trimming took 2 bases from V and 1 from J, leaving 8 bases between them. CDR3 loop: CSVEQGQNTEAFF. The CDR3 nucleotides are TGCAGCGTTGAACAGGGGCAGAACACTGAAGCTTTCTTT.

This chain links TRBV7-8 with TRBJ1-5, with D perhaps matching TRBD1 (5 bases). Germline loops: CDR1 SGHVS, CDR2 FQNEAQ. The germline V and J ends were trimmed by 5 bases and 2 bases, with 10 bases remaining between them. This CDR3 has 14 residues. This chain's CDR3 is CASSTSGGNQPQHF. CDR3 nucleotides: TGTGCCAGCAGCACTTCGGGGGGCAATCAGCCCCAGCATTTT.

The J gene is TRBJ2-5, the V gene TRBV28, with a tentative D call TRBD2 (5 bases). The CDR3 contains 14 residues. V was cut by 4 bases and J by 5 bases, with 14 bases left in between. The V gene's germline CDR1 is MDHEN and CDR2 SYDVKM. The DNA for the CDR3 is TGTGCCAGCAGTTCGCCCGGGAACCTTGAGACCCAGTACTTC. It encodes CASSSPGNLETQYF.

V and J are TRBV11-2 and TRBJ1-1; unclear D gene. CDR1 is SGHAT, CDR2 FQNNGV, per germline. V lost 4 bases and J lost 5, with 8 bases in between. This CDR3 comprises 12 residues. The DNA for the CDR3 is TGTGCCAGCAGCTCTAGATGGACTGAAGCTTTCTTT. Encoded protein: CASSSRWTEAFF.

The chain carries TRBV9 and TRBJ2-2, with a possible D match to TRBD2 (5 bases). The CDR3 runs to 16 residues. The germline gives CDR1 SGDLS, CDR2 YYNGEE. V was shortened by 0 bases and J by 4 bases, with 13 bases between the two germline ends. CDR3: CASSVATSQVTGELFF. In DNA form, the CDR3 reads TGTGCCAGCAGCGTAGCTACTAGTCAGGTCACCGGGGAGCTGTTTTTT.

This chain connects TRBV6-6 to TRBJ1-4; tentatively, D is TRBD1 (5 bases). Germline CDR1 is MNHNY and CDR2 is SVGAGI (reference sequence). This CDR3 spans 13 amino acids. The V end lost 7 bases, the J end lost 5 bases, and 11 bases lay between the germline ends. The CDR3: CASTRAWNEKLFF. The CDR3 DNA sequence: TGTGCCAGCACCAGGGCTTGGAATGAAAAACTGTTTTTT.

This chain links TRBV11-2 with TRBJ1-3; the D gene is possibly TRBD1 (6 bases). CDR3 length: 14 residues. V was trimmed by 5 bases and J by 5 bases, leaving 13 bases between them. CDR1 and CDR2 (germline): SGHAT, FQNNGV. Here the CDR3 reads CASSTSTGRNTIYF. As DNA, the CDR3 is TGTGCCAGCAGCACCTCAACAGGGAGAAACACCATATATTTT.

The rearrangement links TRBV7-3 to TRBJ2-2, with unresolved D. The germline gives CDR1 SGHTA, CDR2 FQGTGA. Trimming took off 5 bases at V and 5 bases at J, with 9 bases between the two ends. The CDR3 contains 13 residues. In DNA form, the CDR3 reads TGTGCCAGCAGCGATAGGGTTACCGGGGAGCTGTTTTTT. Translated: CASSDRVTGELFF.

V usage is TRBV10-1 and J usage is TRBJ1-5; 8 positions agree with TRBD1. V lost 6 bases, J lost 1 base, and 2 bases stayed unmatched. The CDR3 has 14 amino acids. The germline V gene has CDR1 WNHNN and CDR2 SYGVQD (reference sequence). The CDR3 region has the DNA TGCGCCAGCAGGTCAGGGGGCAGCAATCAGCCCCAGCATTTT. Translating it yields CASRSGGSNQPQHF.

In DNA, the CDR3 is TGTGCCAGCAGTACGCGGGAAACATATGGCTACACCTTC. Residues: CASSTRETYGYTF. The chain couples TRBV5-5 to TRBJ1-2; unclear D gene. Germline CDR1 reads SGHKS; CDR2 reads YYEKEE (reference sequence). This CDR3 comprises 13 residues. V was shortened by 5 bases and J by 5 bases, with 13 bases between the two germline ends.

The rearrangement joins TRBV7-9 to TRBJ1-2; D remains ambiguous. The germline V gene encodes CDR1 SEHNR and CDR2 FQNEAQ (reference sequence). This CDR3 region has 14 residues. The V end was cut by 2 bases, the J end by 6 bases, with 13 bases between. The CDR3 region is CASSLSSPTHGYTF. For the CDR3, the DNA is TGTGCCAGCAGCTTAAGCTCACCGACCCATGGCTACACCTTC.

V usage is TRBV2 and J usage is TRBJ2-4; D tentatively reads TRBD1 or TRBD2 (5 bases each). The CDR3 has 12 residues. From germline, CDR1 is SNHLY and CDR2 FYNNEI. Trimming left V 6 bases short and J 8 bases short, with 11 bases between. In DNA, the CDR3 is TGTGCCAGCAGACAGCTGGGGGACATTCAGTACTTC. This sequence encodes CASRQLGDIQYF. The variable domain in full, completed from reference TRBV2 and TRBJ2-4, reads EPEVTQTPSHQVTQMGQEVILRCVPISNHLYFYWYRQILGQKVEFLVSFYNNEISEKSEIFDDQFSVERPDGSNFTLKIRSTKLEDSAMYFCASRQLGDIQYFGAGTRLSVL.

The chain joins TRBV4-1 to TRBJ1-2, with no clear D. The CDR3 is 13 amino acids. The V end lost 4 bases, the J end lost 7 bases, and 13 bases lay between the germline ends. Germline V gene data show CDR1 as MGHRA and CDR2 as YSYEKL. The CDR3 DNA sequence: TGCGCCAGCAGCCGTTTACCTGGAGGTGGCTACACCTTC. Residues: CASSRLPGGGYTF.